This T cell receptor beta chain originates from a study of cytomegalovirus exposure and HLA in healthy donors listed by TCRdb under 2017. Background for the entire study: In an earlier analysis of approximately 640 of the donors, 276 Gb of sequence data and 90 million to 120 million unique TCR beta sequences from about 190 million T cells were reported. An early release covering over 500 HLA-typed donors comprised approximately 300 gigabases of sequencing data and roughly 86 million unique TCR sequences. All discovery cohort repertoires had been generated on a single sequencing platform. An earlier analysis of fewer than 700 of the donors applied high-throughput TCR beta sequencing to assess whether each TCR beta V gene segment acted as functional or pseudogenic. Typing coverage varied by locus: 629-630 donors for A, B, C, DRB1 and DQB1; roughly 510 for DQA1; more than 600 for DPA1; roughly 450 for DPB1. Rather than using new phenotypic data, the later analysis identified candidate immune exposures from TCR beta sequences and from how often those sequences occurred across donors. The study aimed to test whether signatures of past pathogen exposure could be identified by cataloging public T cell receptors. HLA typing included class I and class II loci at four-digit resolution. Genome-wide SNP genotypes for about 55% of the 666 donors were used in a later genetic analysis, which treated that subset as a discovery cohort. The study combined high-throughput TCR immunosequencing, statistical association of individual TCRs with disease status, and machine learning to predict cytomegalovirus infection status. Four or five DR-DQ haplotypes were handled as single units for association and clustering because linkage in the cohort was strong. On average, roughly 240,000 unique TCR beta nucleotide sequences were sequenced per donor among some 420 genotyped donors of the cohort, with roughly 18% of those sequences being non-productive. Donor age, sex, ethnicity and CMV serostatus were compiled together with the repertoire data. Of the 398 genotyped donors, roughly 85% fell in the genetic ancestry cluster associated with self-reported Caucasian donors. In addition to the first cohort of 666 subjects, a separate validation cohort of around 110 different subjects was used. The study used immunosequencing to profile the T cell repertoires of under 700 subjects and linked those repertoires to cytomegalovirus serostatus. A later analysis re-analyzed previously published TCR beta repertoires from approximately 700 donors and added high-resolution HLA genotyping to study TCR occurrence patterns. Study-level results and caveats: The earlier analysis of approximately 560 of the donors excluded over 15 rarely observed V segments, including chromosome 9 orphons, because counts were too low. HLA typing was unavailable for some donors at each locus, so association tests used only the typed subset. A later genetic analysis associated a missense DCLRE1C variant with V-gene and J-gene trimming of TCR beta chains, and an independent cohort replicated the association. Cytomegalovirus status was reported to be diagnosed by the classifier with high specificity and sensitivity in both the original and validation cohorts. The study listed 164 TCR beta chains as associated with cytomegalovirus. This cohort had only TCR beta chains sequenced, and the lack of alpha or paired-chain data limited which features could be detected. Roughly uniform sequencing depth across donors was assumed in presence/absence analyses, although this assumption may not hold. A further reported finding was that TCR beta sequences accurately predicted the HLA-A and HLA-B alleles for most subjects in the first cohort. In a later analysis, TCR association rates were found to vary across HLA loci, with the most associated TCRs seen for DRB1 alleles and the fewest for HLA-C alleles. Immune exposure information for the cohort was limited to CMV serostatus. In vitro tests confirmed that a few of the cytomegalovirus-associated TCR beta chains recognize cytomegalovirus antigens. A later genetic analysis reported fewer N-insertions in productive TCRs among donors in an Asian-associated ancestry cluster than the 666-donor mean. According to a later analysis, most CMV-associated TCR beta chains appeared to be HLA-restricted, and the HLA associations seemed to be driven largely by CMV exposure. Broadly in line with IMGT annotations, most TCR beta V segments showed up in productive rearrangements about 87% or about 30% of the time in an earlier analysis of several hundred of the donors. In a later analysis, about 16,000 TCR beta sequences were associated with specific HLA alleles at a false discovery rate of 0.05. A group of highly shared sequence variants was considered likely to be a technical artifact of the sequencing pipeline. Across donors, most TCR sequences were observed very rarely, whereas some public TCRs were present in many individuals. The authors suggested that the approach could potentially be extended to other disease states and immunological phenotypes. A later analysis reported that several top co-occurrence clusters appeared linked to parvovirus B19, influenza, CMV and Epstein-Barr virus. Linkage disequilibrium might explain the correlated functional status among segregating V segments, but an unknown experimental factor could not be ruled out. Assigning TCR associations to individual alleles was difficult when HLA alleles, especially DR and DQ, strongly co-occurred. Some IMGT-functional V segments, including TRBV6-2 and TRBV6-3, could not be distinguished by the 87-base-pair reads and were therefore excluded. In a later analysis, HLA-associated TCR beta chains showed more clonal expansion and lower generation probabilities than non-associated chains that were equally common.

The library was prepared using the immunoSEQ multiplex PCR assay. For the multiplex PCR, a mixture combining 60 forward primers for TCR Vbeta segments and 13 reverse primers for TCR Jbeta segments was used. The CDR3 region of rearranged TCR beta genes was amplified from genomic DNA with a multiplex PCR assay. The Illumina HiSeq System was used to sequence the amplified TCR beta libraries as 87-base-pair reads. On the study's bioinformatics: In a later analysis, tens of millions of unique TCR beta chains were counted across the 500 to 850 repertoires, and some 10 million of these chains were shared by at least two donors. Raw reads were error-corrected and collapsed into unique sequences with a nearest-neighbor algorithm that merged closely related sequences to remove PCR and sequencing errors. V, D and J gene segments were assigned by aligning CDR3 sequences to IMGT reference sequences. Each retained sequence needed at least a six-nucleotide match to both a V gene segment and a J gene segment. A rearrangement counted as productive if the CDR3 had no stop codons and remained in frame with V and J, and every other rearrangement counted as non-productive. Following IMGT convention, CDR3 was defined as the stretch from the second conserved V-encoded cysteine to the conserved J-encoded phenylalanine. In an earlier analysis of more than 550 of the donors, sequences lacking an unambiguous match to a single V gene segment were excluded. In an earlier analysis of more than 500 of the donors, a V segment was called functional when productive rearrangements were above 56.7%, and segregating when the standard deviation between donors exceeded 5%. A statistical classification framework was built to diagnose cytomegalovirus status from the catalog of TCR beta chain sequences. V and J gene assignment, in a later analysis, came from comparing TCR nucleotide sequences with IMGT/GENE-DB human TR gene sequences. A later analysis assigned CDR3 sequences and most-parsimonious VDJ recombination scenarios with the TCRdist pipeline. In a later analysis, each TCR beta chain was defined by its CDR3 amino acid sequence together with its V-gene family, and reads without a unique V-gene family were excluded. In a later analysis, approximately 640 highly shared, low-generation-probability nucleotide sequences were removed to address suspected cross-contamination and a sequencing artifact. In a later analysis, a clonal expansion index was calculated for each public chain from normalized within-repertoire ranks of inferred template counts. In a later analysis, generation probabilities were computed with a VDJ recombination model fitted to out-of-frame rearrangements, and the resulting probabilities were checked against IGoR. In a later analysis, TCR-TCR, TCR-HLA and TCR-CMV co-occurrence was scored with hypergeometric tests, and a repertoire-size bias correction was applied to TCR pairs. In a later analysis, false discovery rates were estimated by permuting HLA or CMV assignments 20 times. In a later analysis, co-occurring TCRs were grouped with DBSCAN, and TCRdist sequence similarity was added when clustering was performed within HLA-allele-positive subsets. For co-occurrence clustering, repertoires with fewer than 30,000 or more than 120,000 public chains were excluded, along with roughly 5 repertoires with anomalous nucleotide sharing. TCRdb took this table from immuneACCESS and kept in-frame rearrangements with V and J called. Such tables lack part of the clones; where checked against another copy, unresolved V genes explain under half of the gap, and the rest is unexplained. V and J calls and clone size are given by that table; D and trimming were obtained from the DNA. Across this sample there are about 150,000 clones, with roughly three quarters seen only once. The top ten hold about 13% of the sample.

The cohort consisted of hundreds of healthy bone marrow donors. At the time of sampling, every cohort member was nominally healthy, though immune exposures that went unrecorded were likely present. The donor was CMV seropositive and belonged to the group of about 290 seropositive cohort members. A peripheral blood sample was collected from each donor, and TCR beta sequencing was performed on peripheral blood mononuclear cells. Genomic DNA extraction from the blood cell samples was performed with the Qiagen DNeasy Blood Extraction Kit. As regards this clone: Its binding antigen is unknown. No quality values exist for individual bases; no much larger clone is one base distant.

V and J are trimmed by 3 bases and 4 bases, and the gene matches miss 4 bases of the junction. The cysteine opens and the phenylalanine closes a CDR3 of 15 amino acids. The read is trimmed to its CDR3 DNA, 45 bases read in frame from base 1. Reading the germline V gene gives CDR1 KGHSH and CDR2 LQKENI. The chain employs TRBV18 and TRBJ2-1, with 9 bases matching TRBD2. The sample consisted of PBMCs. This clonotype originated in a man aged 25 to 45 in good health and CMV-seropositive. The nucleotide sequence is TGTGCCAGCTCACCTGCGGCGGGGGGGTACAATGAGCAGTTCTTC. This gives the protein CASSPAAGGYNEQFF. Beyond the CDR3, the reference TRBV18 and TRBJ2-1 genes provide the residues; the full variable domain reads: NAGVMQNPRHLVRRRGQEARLRCSPMKGHSHVYWYRQLPEEGLKFMVYLQKENIIDESGMPKERFSAEFPKEGPSILRIQQVVRGDSAAYFCASSPAAGGYNEQFFGPGTRLTVL.